Below are 13 T cell receptor beta chains sequenced from a single sample in a study of PD-1 blockade in classical Hodgkin lymphoma. Libraries were prepared by immunoSEQ multiplex PCR; TCRdb keeps only in-frame clonotypes and omits some of them. The sample has 15,000 to 20,000 clones; 70% to 80% are singletons. With no exception, relapse followed autologous stem cell transplantation in all patients, and brentuximab vedotin exposure varied. The sequencing here drew on peripheral blood mononuclear cells (PBMCs), taken before the second cycle of nivolumab. These receptors originate from a human donor with classical Hodgkin lymphoma.

The J gene is TRBJ2-7, the V gene TRBV7-9, with D perhaps being TRBD1 or TRBD2 (5 bases each). The germline CDR1 and CDR2 sequences are SEHNR and FQNEAQ (reference sequence). Trimming took 1 base from V and 2 from J, leaving 9 bases between them. The length of the CDR3 is 14 residues. Here the CDR3 DNA reads TGTGCCAGCAGCTTAGTGCAGGGAGCCTACGAGCAGTACTTC. It translates to CASSLVQGAYEQYF.

This clone was seen a handful of times. Here the CDR3 DNA reads TGTGCCAGCAGCTTAGCCTCGACAGGGGCGGCAGCTTTCTTT. Translated: CASSLASTGAAAFF. The chain carries TRBV7-9 and TRBJ1-1; 8 positions match TRBD1. CDR3 length: 14 amino acids. V trimming: 0 bases; J trimming: 10 bases; junction bases outside the gene matches: 7. Germline V gene data show CDR1 as SEHNR and CDR2 as FQNEAQ (reference sequence).

The rearrangement joins TRBV28 to TRBJ2-6, with D possibly being TRBD2 (6 bases). The CDR3 has 16 residues. In germline, CDR1 is MDHEN, CDR2 SYDVKM. Trimming left V 7 bases short and J 0 bases short, with 13 bases between. CDR3 coding DNA: TGTGCCAGCACCCAATGGGGAGGCTCTGGGGCCAACGTCCTGACTTTC. The encoded protein is CASTQWGGSGANVLTF.

This chain joins TRBV5-1 and TRBJ2-2; 8 bases map to TRBD1. Germline V gives CDR1 SGHRS, CDR2 YFSETQ. The J segment lost 6 bases and the V segment lost 4 bases, leaving 5 bases of the junction unmatched. CDR3 length: 14 amino acids. CDR3 in amino acids: CASSRGQGAGELFF. CDR3 sequence (DNA): TGCGCCAGCAGCAGAGGACAGGGCGCCGGGGAGCTGTTTTTT. The full variable domain, completed using reference TRBV5-1 and TRBJ2-2, is KAGVTQTPRYLIKTRGQQVTLSCSPISGHRSVSWYQQTPGQGLQFLFEYFSETQRNKGNFPGRFSGRQFSNSRSEMNVSTLELGDSALYLCASSRGQGAGELFFGEGSRLTVL.

V gene TRBV6-5 combines with J gene TRBJ1-5; D call uncertain. Per the germline V gene, CDR1 is MNHEY and CDR2 is SVGAGI. The CDR3 is 12 amino acids. V lost 5 bases and J lost 5, with 7 bases in between. CDR3 DNA: TGTGCCAGCAGTAAGGGATATCAGCCCCAGCATTTT. Residues: CASSKGYQPQHF.

The chain couples TRBV5-1 to TRBJ2-2; D uncertain. V was clipped by 4 bases and J by 4 bases, with 14 bases between them. The CDR3 is 15 amino acids. Germline-derived CDR1 and CDR2 are SGHRS and YFSETQ. CDR3 protein: CASSLGPRGTGELFF. The CDR3 coding sequence is TGCGCCAGCAGCCTCGGCCCGAGAGGCACCGGGGAGCTGTTTTTT. Filled out from reference TRBV5-1 and TRBJ2-2, the complete variable domain reads KAGVTQTPRYLIKTRGQQVTLSCSPISGHRSVSWYQQTPGQGLQFLFEYFSETQRNKGNFPGRFSGRQFSNSRSEMNVSTLELGDSALYLCASSLGPRGTGELFFGEGSRLTVL.

This rearrangement joins TRBV6-5 to TRBJ2-7; possible D gene TRBD2, 6 bases. V dropped 8 bases and J dropped 5 bases, with 10 bases sitting between them. The CDR3 runs 11 residues. Per germline, CDR1 MNHEY and CDR2 SVGAGI. CDR3 bases: TGTGCCAGCGGGGGGAACCACGAGCAGTACTTC. It specifies CASGGNHEQYF.

V is TRBV27 and J is TRBJ1-1; D unresolved. V lost 0 bases to trimming and J lost 2 bases, with 10 bases between them. Germline assignment: CDR1 MNHEY and CDR2 SMNVEV (reference sequence). CDR3 length equals 15 residues. CDR3 in DNA: TGTGCCAGCAGTTTATCGTTGCCAGTCAACACTGAAGCTTTCTTT. It translates to CASSLSLPVNTEAFF.

The chain is built from TRBV7-8 and TRBJ2-3; D ambiguous. V shed 5 bases and J shed 6 bases, with 15 bases lying between them. CDR1 and CDR2 from the germline V gene are SGHVS and FQNEAQ. The CDR3 length is 14 residues. The CDR3 spells CASSQDSWADTQYF. The CDR3 region has the DNA TGTGCCAGCAGCCAAGATTCGTGGGCGGATACGCAGTATTTT. The entire variable domain, with the rest obtained from reference TRBV7-8 and TRBJ2-3, is as follows: GAGVSQSPRYKVAKRGQDVALRCDPISGHVSLFWYQQALGQGPEFLTYFQNEAQLDKSGLPSDRFFAERPEGSVSTLKIQRTQQEDSAVYLCASSQDSWADTQYFGPGTRLTVL.

This clone has more than one count but fewer than ten. The gene calls are TRBV11-2 and TRBJ1-3; tentative D call: TRBD1 (5 bases). This CDR3 region has 16 residues. Looked up from germline, CDR1 is SGHAT and CDR2 is FQNNGV. Trimming pared 1 base from V and 2 bases from J, leaving 12 bases between. CDR3: CASSLGARVTGNTIYF. The DNA for the CDR3 is TGTGCCAGCAGCTTAGGCGCCAGGGTCACTGGAAACACCATATATTTT.

This chain joins TRBV2 and TRBJ1-1; D is undetermined. In germline, CDR1 is SNHLY, CDR2 FYNNEI. Trimming removed 0 bases at V and 5 bases at J, with 10 bases between. This CDR3 contains 14 residues. The CDR3 nucleotides read TGTGCCAGCAGTGAAGCCGTCGGGGTGACTGAAGCTTTCTTT. Protein: CASSEAVGVTEAFF.

A single count supports this clone. Written as DNA, the CDR3 is TGTGCCAGCAGCCCAAAAGGGGCGGGAGGAAGCTACGAGCAGTACTTC. Residues: CASSPKGAGGSYEQYF. This sequence joins TRBV11-2 and TRBJ2-7; 8 bases are a match to TRBD2. The CDR3 length is 16 residues. Trimming at V came to 5 bases and at J to 3 bases, leaving 12 bases not matched to a gene. CDR1 and CDR2 from the germline V gene are SGHAT and FQNNGV.

The genes are TRBV2 and TRBJ1-1; D is ambiguous. V was trimmed by 2 bases and J by 11 bases, leaving 9 bases between them. From germline, CDR1 is SNHLY and CDR2 FYNNEI. The CDR3 has 11 amino acids. The CDR3 DNA sequence: TGTGCCAGCAGTGAACATGGTGGCGCTTTCTTT. Protein: CASSEHGGAFF. Combining the CDR3 with reference TRBV2 and TRBJ1-1 gives the whole variable domain EPEVTQTPSHQVTQMGQEVILRCVPISNHLYFYWYRQILGQKVEFLVSFYNNEISEKSEIFDDQFSVERPDGSNFTLKIRSTKLEDSAMYFCASSEHGGAFFGQGTRLTVV.